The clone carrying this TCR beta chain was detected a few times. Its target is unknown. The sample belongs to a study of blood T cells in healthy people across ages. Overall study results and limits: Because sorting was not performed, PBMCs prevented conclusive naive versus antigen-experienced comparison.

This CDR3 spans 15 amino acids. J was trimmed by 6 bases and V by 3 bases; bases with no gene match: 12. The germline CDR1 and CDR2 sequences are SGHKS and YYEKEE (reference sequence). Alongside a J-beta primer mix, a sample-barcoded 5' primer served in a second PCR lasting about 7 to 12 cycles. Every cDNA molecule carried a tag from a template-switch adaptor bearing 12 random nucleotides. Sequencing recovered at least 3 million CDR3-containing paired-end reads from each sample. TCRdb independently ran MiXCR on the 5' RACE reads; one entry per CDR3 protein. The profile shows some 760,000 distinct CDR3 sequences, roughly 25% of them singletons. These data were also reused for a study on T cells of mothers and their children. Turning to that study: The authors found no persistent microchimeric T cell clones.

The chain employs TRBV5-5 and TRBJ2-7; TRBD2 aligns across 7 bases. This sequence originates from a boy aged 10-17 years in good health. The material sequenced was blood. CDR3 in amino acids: CASSYASGTSFEQYF. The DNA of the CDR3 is TGTGCCAGCAGCTATGCCAGCGGGACCTCTTTCGAGCAGTACTTC. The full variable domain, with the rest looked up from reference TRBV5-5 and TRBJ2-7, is DAGVTQSPTHLIKTRGQQVTLRCSPISGHKSVSWYQQVLGQGPQFIFQYYEKEERGRGNFPDRFSARQFPNYSSELNVNALLLGDSALYLCASSYASGTSFEQYFGPGTRLTVT.